Reported below is one TCR beta chain. Its antigen is not identified. This entry belongs to a study of shared clonotypes between healthy human individuals. Germline V CDR1 and CDR2: MNHNS, SASEGT. The CDR3 has 16 residues. V dropped 1 base and J dropped 1 base, with 12 bases sitting between them. Repertoires were generated with immunoSEQ multiplex PCR, while TCRdb's copy carries only in-frame clones and drops some. The sample shows around 2.1 million clones, approximately 96% of them seen only once. Overall study results and limits: What rarefaction showed was incomplete sorted-subset sequencing despite large depth. Memory subsets generally showed smaller estimated richness than naive subsets did.

V and J are TRBV6-1 and TRBJ2-3; possibly TRBD2 for D (5 bases). The receptor was isolated from a man younger than 35 in good health. Sequencing was carried out using naive CD4+ T cells sorted from blood. As to subset: CD45RA+ positively selected. The CDR3 loop is CASSEVGLGGTDTQYF. The DNA for the CDR3 is TGTGCCAGCAGTGAAGTAGGACTCGGTGGCACAGATACGCAGTATTTT.